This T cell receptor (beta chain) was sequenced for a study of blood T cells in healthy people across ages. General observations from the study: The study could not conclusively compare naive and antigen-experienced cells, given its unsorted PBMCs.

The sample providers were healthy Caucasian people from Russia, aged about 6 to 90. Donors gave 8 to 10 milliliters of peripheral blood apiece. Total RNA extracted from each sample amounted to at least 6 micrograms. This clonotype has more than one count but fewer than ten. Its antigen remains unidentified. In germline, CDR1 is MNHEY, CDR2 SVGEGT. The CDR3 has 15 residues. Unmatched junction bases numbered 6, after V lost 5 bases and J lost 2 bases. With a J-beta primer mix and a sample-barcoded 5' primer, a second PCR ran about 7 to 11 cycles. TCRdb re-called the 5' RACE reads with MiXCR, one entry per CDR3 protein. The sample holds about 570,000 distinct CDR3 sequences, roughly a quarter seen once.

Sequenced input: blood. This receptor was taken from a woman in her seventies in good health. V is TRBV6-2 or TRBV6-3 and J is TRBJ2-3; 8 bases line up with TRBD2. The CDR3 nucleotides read TGTGCCAGCAGTAGAGCGGGGGCCATCACAGATACGCAGTATTTT. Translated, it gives CASSRAGAITDTQYF.